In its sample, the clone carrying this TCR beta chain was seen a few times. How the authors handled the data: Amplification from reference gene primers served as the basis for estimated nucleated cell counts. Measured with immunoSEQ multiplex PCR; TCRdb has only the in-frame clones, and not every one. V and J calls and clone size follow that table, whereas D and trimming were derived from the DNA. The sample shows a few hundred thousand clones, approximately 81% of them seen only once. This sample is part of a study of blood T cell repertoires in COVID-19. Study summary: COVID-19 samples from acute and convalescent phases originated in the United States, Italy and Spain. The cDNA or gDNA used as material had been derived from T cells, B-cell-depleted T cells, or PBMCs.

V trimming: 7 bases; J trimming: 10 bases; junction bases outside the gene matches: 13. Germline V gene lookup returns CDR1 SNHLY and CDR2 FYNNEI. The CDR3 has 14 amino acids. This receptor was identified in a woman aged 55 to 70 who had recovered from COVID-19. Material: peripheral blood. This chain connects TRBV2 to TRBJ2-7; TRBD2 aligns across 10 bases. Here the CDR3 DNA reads TGTGCCAGCAAGCGTAGCGGGGGGCCCAGTCTCCAGTACTTC. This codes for CASKRSGGPSLQYF.